The 25 T cell receptor beta chains given below trace back to one sample, sequenced in a study of OX40 agonist ivuxolimab in advanced cancers. The library came from the immunoSEQ multiplex PCR assay. TCRdb carries this immuneACCESS record with in-frame sequences only. Its versions omit some clonotypes, under half of them owing to an unresolved V gene in the studies checked, with the rest unexplained. Counted in this sample were tens of thousands of clones; 75% to 90% of them appeared once. Of the sample, around 0.6% falls within the top ten clones. Source: CD4+ or CD8+ T cells sorted from blood, taken in a trial of the OX40 agonist ivuxolimab. The receptors derive from an adult with an advanced solid tumor such as melanoma, head and neck, liver or kidney cancer.

V gene TRBV5-4 combines with J gene TRBJ2-7, with a weak D call TRBD1 (6 bases). In germline, CDR1 is SGHNT, CDR2 YYREEE (reference sequence). V lost 4 bases and J lost 2, with 10 bases in between. CDR3 length: 13 residues. The CDR3 sequence: CASSRDMPYEQYF. CDR3 in DNA: TGTGCCAGCAGCCGGGACATGCCCTACGAGCAGTACTTC. The full variable domain, rest sourced from reference TRBV5-4 and TRBJ2-7, is ETGVTQSPTHLIKTRGQQVTLRCSSQSGHNTVSWYQQALGQGPQFIFQYYREEENGRGNFPPRFSGLQFPNYSSELNVNALELDDSALYLCASSRDMPYEQYFGPGTRLTVT.

This chain connects TRBV6-6 to TRBJ1-1; TRBD1 might be the D (5 bases). V was trimmed by 2 bases and J by 7 bases, leaving 5 bases between them. Per germline, CDR1 MNHNY and CDR2 SVGAGI (reference sequence). This CDR3 has 11 residues. This CDR3 is CASSYDSEAFF. The CDR3 bases are TGTGCCAGCAGTTACGACAGTGAAGCTTTCTTT.

The chain couples TRBV29-1 to TRBJ2-3, with D perhaps given as TRBD1 or TRBD2 (5 bases each). The germline CDR1 and CDR2 sequences are SQVTM and ANQGSEA. CDR3 length: 15 amino acids. The V and J ends lost 2 bases and 2 bases respectively, with 14 bases between them. The CDR3 DNA reads as TGCAGCGTTGAACGGGACGGGTCAAACACAGATACGCAGTATTTT. It translates to CSVERDGSNTDTQYF.

The V gene is TRBV5-8, the J gene TRBJ1-2; D may be TRBD1 (5 bases). CDR3 size: 13 residues. V lost 4 bases and J 2 bases, leaving 9 bases between the germline ends. The germline CDR1 and CDR2 sequences are SGHTS and YDEGEE. Here the CDR3 DNA reads TGTGCCAGCAGCCCGACAGTCAACTATGGCTACACCTTC. Translated, it gives CASSPTVNYGYTF.

V is TRBV30 and J is TRBJ1-4, with 8 bases lining up with TRBD1. The V and J ends lost 1 base and 6 bases, in that order; junction bases with no gene match: 4. CDR1 and CDR2 (germline): GTSNPN, SVGIG (reference sequence). The CDR3 extends over 14 amino acids. The CDR3 loop is CAWSAQGVYEKLFF. CDR3 nucleotide sequence: TGTGCCTGGAGTGCACAGGGGGTATATGAAAAACTGTTTTTT.

The chain uses TRBV4-2 and TRBJ1-5; 9 bases fit TRBD1. This CDR3 spans 16 amino acids. Germline V lookup: CDR1 LGHNA, CDR2 YNFKEQ. Germline trimming cut 4 bases from V and 4 bases from J; bases unmatched to any gene: 8. Here the CDR3 DNA reads TGTGCCAGCAGCCGATCCGGGACAGGGATTAATCAGCCCCAGCATTTT. It encodes CASSRSGTGINQPQHF.

The chain has TRBV10-2 and TRBJ1-1, with D possibly being TRBD1 (6 bases). Between the trimmed V and J ends, which lost 7 bases and 0 bases, there was a span of 9 bases. CDR1 and CDR2 (germline): WSHSY, SAAADI. The CDR3 totals 13 residues. The CDR3 region is CASTDRLNTEAFF. CDR3 DNA: TGCGCCAGCACCGACAGGTTGAACACTGAAGCTTTCTTT.

The CDR3 protein is CSVSLGDMGYNEQFF. In nucleotides, the CDR3 is TGCAGCGTCTCCCTAGGGGACATGGGCTACAATGAGCAGTTCTTC. The rearrangement links TRBV29-1 to TRBJ2-1; D perhaps matches TRBD1 (6 bases). Germline V lookup: CDR1 SQVTM, CDR2 ANQGSEA. The CDR3 runs to 15 residues. Trimming took 6 bases from V and 3 from J, leaving 18 bases between them.

The rearrangement joins TRBV7-2 to TRBJ2-1; 15 bases match TRBD2. Trimming at V came to 2 bases and at J to 15 bases, leaving 11 bases not matched to a gene. The CDR3 is 16 residues long. Looked up from germline, CDR1 is SGHTA and CDR2 is FQGNSA. The DNA for the CDR3 is TGTGCCAGCAGCTTAAGGTCTGGACTAGCGGGAGGGCCGATGTTCTTC. Protein product: CASSLRSGLAGGPMFF.

The V and J genes are TRBV5-1 and TRBJ2-5; 7 bases map to TRBD1. Germline CDR1 is SGHRS and CDR2 is YFSETQ. The CDR3 is 12 amino acids. The V and J ends lost 6 bases and 5 bases, in that order; junction bases with no gene match: 4. The CDR3 region has the DNA TGCGCCAGCAAAGGGGGCGGCGAGACCCAGTACTTC. It yields the protein CASKGGGETQYF.

The sample holds one count of this clone. V and J are TRBV18 and TRBJ2-1; 7 bases line up with TRBD2. With V trimmed by 0 bases and J by 8 bases, 4 bases remained unmatched. The CDR3 covers 14 residues. Germline-derived CDR1 and CDR2 are KGHSH and LQKENI. The CDR3, as DNA: TGTGCCAGCTCACCACCGTGGGCGGGAGATGAGCAGTTCTTC. It specifies CASSPPWAGDEQFF.

The V gene is TRBV6-1, the J gene TRBJ2-4; unclear D gene. The germline V gene encodes CDR1 MNHNS and CDR2 SASEGT. V was trimmed by 1 base and J by 8 bases, leaving 12 bases between them. This CDR3 has 14 residues. CDR3 sequence: CASSEGGPGDIQYF. CDR3 DNA: TGTGCCAGCAGTGAAGGTGGCCCGGGTGACATTCAGTACTTC.

This chain uses TRBV19 with TRBJ2-7, with 10 bases aligning to TRBD2. This CDR3 region has 15 residues. Germline V CDR1 and CDR2: LNHDA, SQIVND (reference sequence). V shed 4 bases, J shed 5 bases, and the junction held 8 bases outside the gene matches. The chain's CDR3 is CASSRSASGSNEQYF. CDR3 nucleotides: TGTGCCAGTAGTAGATCGGCTAGCGGGAGTAACGAGCAGTACTTC.

The chain uses TRBV5-4 and TRBJ2-5; no definite D call. The end of the DNA is better explained by TRBJ2-7, so the J call may be wrong. Germline V gene sequence: CDR1 SGHNT, CDR2 YYREEE (reference sequence). CDR3 length equals 15 residues. The CDR3 DNA is TGTGCCAGCAGCTTGGATCCACAGCGCTCCTACGAGCAGTACTTC. It translates to CASSLDPQRSYEQYF.

The V and J genes are TRBV11-2 and TRBJ2-6; 7 nucleotides agree with TRBD1. Looked up from germline, CDR1 is SGHAT and CDR2 is FQNNGV. The trim removed 4 bases at V and 2 bases at J, leaving 2 bases unmatched. CDR3 length: 15 residues. The CDR3 sequence is CASSWGTAGANVLTF. In DNA, the CDR3 is TGTGCCAGCAGCTGGGGGACAGCTGGGGCCAACGTCCTGACTTTC.

The V gene is TRBV7-8, the J gene TRBJ1-3; possible D gene TRBD1, 5 bases. The V end was cut by 5 bases, the J end by 8 bases, with 16 bases between. This CDR3 contains 14 residues. Germline CDR1 reads SGHVS; CDR2 reads FQNEAQ. The chain's CDR3 is CASSIPGTADTIYF. The CDR3 coding sequence is TGTGCCAGCAGCATACCAGGGACTGCGGACACCATATATTTT.

The chain uses TRBV5-1 and TRBJ2-2, with D possibly matching TRBD1 (6 bases). Germline V lookup: CDR1 SGHRS, CDR2 YFSETQ. CDR3 length: 14 residues. The V end lost 4 bases, the J end lost 5 bases, and 12 bases lay between the germline ends. The DNA for the CDR3 is TGCGCCAGCAGCGTGGGAGACAGGACCGGGGAGCTGTTTTTT. This sequence encodes CASSVGDRTGELFF.

The V and J genes are TRBV6-1 and TRBJ1-5, with D possibly TRBD1 on 5 matching bases. This CDR3 has 14 residues. CDR1 and CDR2 from the germline V gene are MNHNS and SASEGT. Trimming cost V 0 bases and J 6 bases, with 9 bases left between them. The CDR3 here is CASSEAGGRQPQHF. Written as DNA, the CDR3 is TGTGCCAGCAGTGAAGCGGGGGGACGTCAGCCCCAGCATTTT.

The chain combines TRBV21-1 with TRBJ2-3; the tabulated D call, TRBD2, remains unverified against the DNA. TRBV21-1 is a pseudogene locus. The CDR3 sequence is 17 residues long. CDR3 sequence reads: CASSPRPGGPRSDTQYF. The CDR3 DNA reads as TGTGCCAGCAGCCCCCGCCCCGGGGGACCGCGGTCGGATACGCAGTATTTT.

V is TRBV7-7 and J is TRBJ2-2; TRBD2 might be the D (5 bases). CDR3 length: 16 residues. Trimming cost V 5 bases and J 4 bases, with 17 bases left between them. Germline values: CDR1 SSHAT, CDR2 FNYEAQ (reference sequence). CDR3 bases: TGTGCCAGCAGCGCGTCTACGCGGGCGTCCACCGGGGAGCTGTTTTTT. This codes for CASSASTRASTGELFF.

This chain joins TRBV28 and TRBJ1-5, with TRBD1 as a possible D gene (5 bases). Germline CDR1 and CDR2: MDHEN and SYDVKM. The CDR3 extends over 15 amino acids. V dropped 5 bases and J dropped 2 bases, with 13 bases sitting between them. CDR3 in amino acids: CASSARVGRNQPQHF. Here the CDR3 DNA reads TGTGCCAGCAGTGCCAGGGTGGGCCGCAATCAGCCCCAGCATTTT.

This chain connects TRBV5-6 to TRBJ2-5; D remains unclear. From germline, CDR1 is SGHDT and CDR2 YYEEEE. The CDR3 totals 13 residues. The V gene lost 4 bases and the J gene lost 2 bases, with 9 bases spanning the gap. The CDR3 DNA follows: TGTGCCAGCAGCCCCAACCTACAAGAGACCCAGTACTTC. Its translation is CASSPNLQETQYF.

The chain joins TRBV6-6 to TRBJ2-2; 9 bases match TRBD2. V lost 7 bases and J lost 5; bases outside the gene matches: 5. The CDR3 is 14 residues long. CDR1 and CDR2 from the germline V gene are MNHNY and SVGAGI (reference sequence). The CDR3 sequence: CASTAGGETGELFF. Written as DNA, the CDR3 is TGTGCCAGCACAGCGGGAGGCGAGACCGGGGAGCTGTTTTTT.

V gene TRBV7-2 combines with J gene TRBJ2-5; 9 nucleotides agree with TRBD2. Per germline, CDR1 SGHTA and CDR2 FQGNSA. There are 16 residues in the CDR3. Trimming removed 2 bases from V and 1 base from J; junction bases left unmatched: 5. CDR3 nucleotide sequence: TGTGCCAGCAGCTTAAGTGGCGGGGGGGTCCAAGAGACCCAGTACTTC. Amino acid sequence: CASSLSGGGVQETQYF.

The V and J genes are TRBV9 and TRBJ1-1; D call uncertain. CDR3 size: 11 residues. V was trimmed by 5 bases and J by 1 base, leaving 3 bases between them. Germline V gene lookup returns CDR1 SGDLS and CDR2 YYNGEE. CDR3 loop: CASRENTEAFF. Here the CDR3 DNA reads TGTGCCAGCAGGGAGAACACTGAAGCTTTCTTT.